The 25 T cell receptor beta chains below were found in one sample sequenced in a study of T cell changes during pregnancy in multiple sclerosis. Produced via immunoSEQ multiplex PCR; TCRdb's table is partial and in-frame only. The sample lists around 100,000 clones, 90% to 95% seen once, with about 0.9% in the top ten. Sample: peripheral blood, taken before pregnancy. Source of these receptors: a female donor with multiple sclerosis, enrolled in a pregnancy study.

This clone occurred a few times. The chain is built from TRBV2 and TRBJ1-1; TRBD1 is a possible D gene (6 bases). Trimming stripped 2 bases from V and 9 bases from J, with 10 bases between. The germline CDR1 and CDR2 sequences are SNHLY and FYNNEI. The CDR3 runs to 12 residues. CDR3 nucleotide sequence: TGTGCCAGCAGTGAATTTGGACAGAAAGCTTTCTTT. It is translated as CASSEFGQKAFF.

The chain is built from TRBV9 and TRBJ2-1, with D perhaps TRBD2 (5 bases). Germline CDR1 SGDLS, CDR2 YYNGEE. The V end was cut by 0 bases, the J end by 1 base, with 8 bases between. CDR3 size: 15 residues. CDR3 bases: TGTGCCAGCAGCGTAGATAGCGCTTCCTACAATGAGCAGTTCTTC. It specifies CASSVDSASYNEQFF.

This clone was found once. The CDR3 is CAIGLAGGGEQYF. The CDR3 region has the DNA TGTGCCATCGGACTAGCGGGAGGCGGCGAGCAGTACTTC. The chain carries TRBV10-3 and TRBJ2-7; 14 bases agree with TRBD2. In germline, CDR1 is ENHRY, CDR2 SYGVKD. The CDR3 loop spans 13 amino acids. V shed 8 bases and J 6 bases; nucleotides not matched to a gene: 3.

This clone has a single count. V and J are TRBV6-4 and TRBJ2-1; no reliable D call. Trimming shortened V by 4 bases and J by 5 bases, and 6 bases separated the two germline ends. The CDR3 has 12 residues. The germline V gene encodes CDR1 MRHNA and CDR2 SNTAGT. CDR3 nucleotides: TGTGCCAGCAGTGGACGGGACAATGAGCAGTTCTTC. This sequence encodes CASSGRDNEQFF.

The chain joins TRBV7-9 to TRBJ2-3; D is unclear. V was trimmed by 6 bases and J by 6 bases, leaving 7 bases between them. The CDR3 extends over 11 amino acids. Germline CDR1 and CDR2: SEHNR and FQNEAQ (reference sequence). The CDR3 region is CASRARDTQYF. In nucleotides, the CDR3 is TGTGCCAGCAGGGCTAGGGATACGCAGTATTTT.

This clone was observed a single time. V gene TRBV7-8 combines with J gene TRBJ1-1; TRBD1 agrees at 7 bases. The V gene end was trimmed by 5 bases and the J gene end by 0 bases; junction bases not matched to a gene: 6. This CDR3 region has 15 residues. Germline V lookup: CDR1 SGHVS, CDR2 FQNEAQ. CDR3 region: CASSGGTALNTEAFF. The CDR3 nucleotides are TGTGCCAGCAGCGGGGGGACAGCTTTGAACACTGAAGCTTTCTTT. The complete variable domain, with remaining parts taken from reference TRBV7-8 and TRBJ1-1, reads GAGVSQSPRYKVAKRGQDVALRCDPISGHVSLFWYQQALGQGPEFLTYFQNEAQLDKSGLPSDRFFAERPEGSVSTLKIQRTQQEDSAVYLCASSGGTALNTEAFFGQGTRLTVV.

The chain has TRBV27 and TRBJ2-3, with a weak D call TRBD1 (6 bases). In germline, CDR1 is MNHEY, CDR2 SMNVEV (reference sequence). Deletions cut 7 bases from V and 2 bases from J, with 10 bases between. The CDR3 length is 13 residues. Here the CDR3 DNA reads TGTGCCAGCAACGGACAGAACACAGATACGCAGTATTTT. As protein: CASNGQNTDTQYF.

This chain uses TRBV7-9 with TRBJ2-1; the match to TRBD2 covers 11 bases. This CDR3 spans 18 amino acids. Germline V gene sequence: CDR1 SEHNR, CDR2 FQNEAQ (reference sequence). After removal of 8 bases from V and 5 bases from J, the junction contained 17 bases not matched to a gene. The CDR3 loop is CASGAGGLAVSKNNEQFF. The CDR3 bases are TGTGCCAGCGGAGCCGGGGGACTAGCGGTCTCAAAAAACAATGAGCAGTTCTTC.

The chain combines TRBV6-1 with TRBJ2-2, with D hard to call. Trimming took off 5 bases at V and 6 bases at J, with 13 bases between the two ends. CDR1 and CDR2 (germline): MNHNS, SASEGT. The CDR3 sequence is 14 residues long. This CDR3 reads CASSSPTIAGELFF. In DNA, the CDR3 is TGTGCCAGCAGTTCACCTACCATCGCCGGGGAGCTGTTTTTT.

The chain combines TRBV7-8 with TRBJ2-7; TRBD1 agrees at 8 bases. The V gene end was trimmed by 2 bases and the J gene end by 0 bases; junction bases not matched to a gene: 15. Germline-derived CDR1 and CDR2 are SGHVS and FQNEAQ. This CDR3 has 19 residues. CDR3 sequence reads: CASSLPKTITGGSSYEQYF. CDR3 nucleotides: TGTGCCAGCAGCTTACCCAAGACTATCACAGGGGGAAGCTCCTACGAGCAGTACTTC.

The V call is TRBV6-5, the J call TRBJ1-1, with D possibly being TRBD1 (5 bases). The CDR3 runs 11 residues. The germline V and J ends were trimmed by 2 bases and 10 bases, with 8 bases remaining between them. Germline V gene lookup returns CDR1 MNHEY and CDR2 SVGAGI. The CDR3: CASSYGALAFF. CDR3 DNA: TGTGCCAGCAGTTACGGGGCCCTAGCTTTCTTT.

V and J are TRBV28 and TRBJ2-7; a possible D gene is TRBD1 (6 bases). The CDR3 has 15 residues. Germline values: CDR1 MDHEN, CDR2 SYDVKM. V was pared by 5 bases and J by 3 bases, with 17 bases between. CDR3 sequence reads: CASSTLGTIVYEQYF. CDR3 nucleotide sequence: TGTGCCAGCAGTACCCTCGGGACAATCGTCTACGAGCAGTACTTC.

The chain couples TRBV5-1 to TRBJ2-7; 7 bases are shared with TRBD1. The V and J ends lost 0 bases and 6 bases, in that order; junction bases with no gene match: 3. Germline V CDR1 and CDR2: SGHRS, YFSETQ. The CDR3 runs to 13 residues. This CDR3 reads CASSLGDSGEQYF. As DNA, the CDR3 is TGCGCCAGCAGCTTGGGGGACAGTGGCGAGCAGTACTTC.

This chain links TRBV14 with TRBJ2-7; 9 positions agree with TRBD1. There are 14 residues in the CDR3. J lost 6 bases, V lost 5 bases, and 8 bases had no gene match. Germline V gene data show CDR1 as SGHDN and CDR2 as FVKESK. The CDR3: CASSERDRAVEQYF. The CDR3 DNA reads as TGTGCCAGCAGCGAACGGGACAGGGCTGTCGAGCAGTACTTC.

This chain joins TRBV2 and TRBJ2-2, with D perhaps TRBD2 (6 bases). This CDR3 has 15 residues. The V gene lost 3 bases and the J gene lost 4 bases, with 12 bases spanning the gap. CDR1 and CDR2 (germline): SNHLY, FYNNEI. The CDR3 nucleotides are TGTGCCAGCAGTGAGGGGGGACTGGGCACCGGGGAGCTGTTTTTT. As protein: CASSEGGLGTGELFF.

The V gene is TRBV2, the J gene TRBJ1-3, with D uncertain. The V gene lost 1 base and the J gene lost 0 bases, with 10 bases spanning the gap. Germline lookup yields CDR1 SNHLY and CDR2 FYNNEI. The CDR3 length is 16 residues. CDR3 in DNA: TGTGCCAGCAGTGAAGGCTTAATTAGCTCTGGAAACACCATATATTTT. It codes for CASSEGLISSGNTIYF.

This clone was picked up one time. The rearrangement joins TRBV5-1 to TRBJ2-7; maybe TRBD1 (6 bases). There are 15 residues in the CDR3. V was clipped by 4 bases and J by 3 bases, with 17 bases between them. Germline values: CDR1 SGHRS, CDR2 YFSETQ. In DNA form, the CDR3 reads TGCGCCAGCAGCGCCTTGGACAGAAGGGGCTACGAGCAGTACTTC. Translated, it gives CASSALDRRGYEQYF.

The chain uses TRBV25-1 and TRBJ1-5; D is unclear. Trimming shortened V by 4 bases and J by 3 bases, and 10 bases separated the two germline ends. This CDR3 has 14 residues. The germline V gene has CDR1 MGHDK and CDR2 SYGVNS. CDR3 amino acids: CASSARNINQPQHF. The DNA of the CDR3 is TGTGCCAGCAGTGCCAGAAATATCAATCAGCCCCAGCATTTT. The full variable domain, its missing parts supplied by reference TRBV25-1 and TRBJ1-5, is EADIYQTPRYLVIGTGKKITLECSQTMGHDKMYWYQQDPGMELHLIHYSYGVNSTEKGDLSSESTVSRIRTEHFPLTLESARPSHTSQYLCASSARNINQPQHFGDGTRLSIL.

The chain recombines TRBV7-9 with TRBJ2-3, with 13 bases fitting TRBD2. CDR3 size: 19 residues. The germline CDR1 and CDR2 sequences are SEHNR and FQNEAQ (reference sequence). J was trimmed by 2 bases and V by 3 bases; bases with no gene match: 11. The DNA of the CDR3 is TGTGCCAGCAGCTTTGGTCGACTAGCGGGAGGCCTTCTCACAGATACGCAGTATTTT. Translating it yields CASSFGRLAGGLLTDTQYF.

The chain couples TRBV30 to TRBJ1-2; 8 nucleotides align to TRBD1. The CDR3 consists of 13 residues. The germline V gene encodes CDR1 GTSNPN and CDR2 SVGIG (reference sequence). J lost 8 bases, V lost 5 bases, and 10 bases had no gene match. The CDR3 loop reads CAWVSTGAGGYTF. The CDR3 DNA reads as TGTGCCTGGGTATCGACAGGGGCGGGAGGCTACACCTTC. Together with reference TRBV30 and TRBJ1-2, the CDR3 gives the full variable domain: SQTIHQWPATLVQPVGSPLSLECTVEGTSNPNLYWYRQAAGRGLQLLFYSVGIGQISSEVPQNLSASRPQDRQFILSSKKLLLSDSGFYLCAWVSTGAGGYTFGSGTRLTVV.

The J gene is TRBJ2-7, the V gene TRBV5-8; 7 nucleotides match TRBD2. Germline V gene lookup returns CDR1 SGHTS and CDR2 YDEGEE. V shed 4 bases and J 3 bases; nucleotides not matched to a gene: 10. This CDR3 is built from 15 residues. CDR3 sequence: CASSPEPGRDYEQYF. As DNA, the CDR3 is TGTGCCAGCAGCCCCGAACCAGGGAGGGACTACGAGCAGTACTTC. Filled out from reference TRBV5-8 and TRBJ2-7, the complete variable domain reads EAGVTQSPTHLIKTRGQQATLRCSPISGHTSVYWYQQALGLGLQFLLWYDEGEERNRGNFPPRFSGRQFPNYSSELNVNALELEDSALYLCASSPEPGRDYEQYFGPGTRLTVT.

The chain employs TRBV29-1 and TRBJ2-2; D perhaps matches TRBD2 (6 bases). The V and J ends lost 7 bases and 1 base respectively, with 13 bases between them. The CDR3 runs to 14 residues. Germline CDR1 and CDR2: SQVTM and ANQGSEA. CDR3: CSANGGENTGELFF. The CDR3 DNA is TGCAGCGCGAATGGCGGGGAGAACACCGGGGAGCTGTTTTTT.

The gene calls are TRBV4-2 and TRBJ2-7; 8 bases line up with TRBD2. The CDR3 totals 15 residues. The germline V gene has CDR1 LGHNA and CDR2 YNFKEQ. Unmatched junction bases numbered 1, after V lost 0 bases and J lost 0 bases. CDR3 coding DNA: TGTGCCAGCAGCCAAGATACTAGCGGCTCCTACGAGCAGTACTTC. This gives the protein CASSQDTSGSYEQYF.

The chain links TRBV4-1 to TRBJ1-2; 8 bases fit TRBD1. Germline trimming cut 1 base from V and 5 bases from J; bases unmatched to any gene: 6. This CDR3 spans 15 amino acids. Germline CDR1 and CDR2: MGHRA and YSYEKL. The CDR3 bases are TGCGCCAGCAGCCAAGGAGGACAGGGTGATTATGGCTACACCTTC. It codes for CASSQGGQGDYGYTF.

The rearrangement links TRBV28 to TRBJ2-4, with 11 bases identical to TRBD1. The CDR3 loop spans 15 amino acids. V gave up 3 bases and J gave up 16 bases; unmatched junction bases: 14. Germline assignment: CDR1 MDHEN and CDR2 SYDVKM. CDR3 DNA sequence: TGTGCCAGCAGTTTTTCGGAAACCGGGACAGGGGGTACCTACTTC. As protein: CASSFSETGTGGTYF.